These T cell receptor beta chains were read from a single sample in a study of T-cell memory formation after mild COVID-19. TCRdb itself ran the 5' RACE reads through MiXCR, one entry per CDR3 protein. Of 300,000 to 400,000 distinct CDR3 sequences listed, 25% to 30% were seen once; the top ten hold roughly 14%. Input material: PBMCs or a T cell subset sorted from them (not recorded which). Receptor source: an adult woman who had mild COVID-19 (a few samples of this study predate the infection). Cell type and time point are not known. Each CDR3 is given with its conserved first and last residue. Fields, in order: J gene, D gene, clone size, V gene, CDR3 protein, CDR3 DNA. D genes are given only for firm matches. Not every row has a clone size; where given, it reads once, few, many or a size class.

>TRBJ1-1|NA|few|TRBV5-1
CASSLDGRKSTEAFF
TGCGCCAGCAGCTTGGACGGCCGAAAAAGCACTGAAGCTTTCTTT
>TRBJ1-5|TRBD1|NA|TRBV4-1
CASSQGRQGAPNQPQHF
TGCGCCAGCAGCCAAGGCCGACAGGGGGCCCCCAATCAGCCCCAGCATTTT
>TRBJ2-3|TRBD2|NA|TRBV5-1
CASSLEARGGDTQYF
TGCGCCAGCAGCTTAGAAGCCCGCGGGGGAGATACGCAGTATTTT
>TRBJ1-4|TRBD1|few|TRBV27
CASSPKQGAFGEKLFF
TGTGCCAGCAGTCCCAAACAGGGGGCCTTTGGGGAAAAACTGTTTTTT
>TRBJ2-3|NA|NA|TRBV12-5
CASAAARGFTDTQYF
TGTGCTAGTGCGGCAGCTAGAGGGTTCACAGATACGCAGTATTTT
>TRBJ2-1|NA|NA|TRBV27
CASSLFRGNNEQFF
TGTGCCAGCAGTTTATTTAGGGGAAACAATGAGCAGTTCTTC
>TRBJ2-1|TRBD2|few|TRBV5-4
CASSFYLGLAGAREQFF
TGTGCCAGCAGCTTTTATCTCGGACTAGCGGGGGCCCGAGAGCAGTTCTTC
>TRBJ1-5|NA|few|TRBV2
CASSIPRGEDQPQHF
TGTGCCAGCAGTATCCCCCGGGGGGAGGATCAGCCCCAGCATTTT
>TRBJ2-7|NA|few|TRBV21-1
CASSKVSRLYYEQYF
TGTGCCAGCAGCAAAGTTAGCAGGCTATACTACGAGCAGTACTTC
>TRBJ1-3|NA|NA|TRBV29-1
CSVQGPSGNTIYF
TGCAGCGTCCAGGGGCCCTCTGGAAACACCATATATTTT
>TRBJ1-6|NA|few|TRBV20-1
CSARAQTTAPLHF
TGCAGTGCTAGAGCCCAAACCACGGCACCCCTCCACTTT
>TRBJ2-7|TRBD1|NA|TRBV25-1
CASSDPGQGKNEQYF
TGTGCCAGCAGTGACCCGGGACAGGGGAAGAACGAGCAGTACTTC
>TRBJ1-1|NA|NA|TRBV7-9
CASSPRRVAFF
TGTGCCAGCAGCCCACGTAGAGTAGCTTTCTTT
>TRBJ2-3|TRBD2|NA|TRBV5-1
CASSLGGELAGGEHTDTQYF
TGCGCCAGCAGCTTGGGAGGAGAACTAGCGGGGGGCGAACACACAGATACGCAGTATTTT
>TRBJ1-1|NA|NA|TRBV7-9
CASSFQGRTTEAFF
TGTGCCAGCAGCTTCCAGGGACGAACCACTGAAGCTTTCTTT
>TRBJ2-1|TRBD2|NA|TRBV28
CASSLPGGAAAGISYNEQFF
TGTGCCAGCAGTTTACCAGGAGGAGCCGCAGCGGGGATCTCCTACAATGAGCAGTTCTTC
>TRBJ2-5|TRBD1|NA|TRBV24-1
CATSWTGKETQYF
TGTGCCACCAGTTGGACAGGGAAAGAGACCCAGTACTTC
>TRBJ2-1|NA|NA|TRBV4-1
CASSQERVNEQFF
TGCGCCAGCAGCCAAGAGAGGGTTAATGAGCAGTTCTTC
>TRBJ2-5|NA|few|TRBV7-6
CASSLEVGGQETQYF
TGTGCCAGCAGCTTAGAGGTCGGGGGACAAGAGACCCAGTACTTC
>TRBJ1-2|NA|few|TRBV27
CASSRSLGYGYTF
TGTGCCAGCAGCCGGAGTTTAGGTTATGGCTACACCTTC
>TRBJ1-3|NA|NA|TRBV24-1
CATSDLGLGVSGNTIYF
TGTGCCACCAGTGATTTGGGCTTAGGAGTCTCTGGAAACACCATATATTTT
>TRBJ2-7|TRBD2|few|TRBV6-2/TRBV6-3
CAALGTSGSYEQYF
TGTGCCGCACTCGGGACTAGCGGGAGCTACGAGCAGTACTTC
>TRBJ2-7|NA|NA|TRBV5-6
CASSRGSADPTYEQYF
TGTGCCAGCAGCCGTGGGTCGGCGGACCCTACCTACGAGCAGTACTTC
>TRBJ2-5|NA|few|TRBV5-1
CASRKAGETQYF
TGCGCCAGCAGAAAGGCAGGGGAGACCCAGTACTTC
>TRBJ1-2|NA|medium-sized|TRBV7-9
CASSSDSVNYGYTF
TGTGCCAGCAGCTCCGACAGTGTCAACTATGGCTACACCTTC
>TRBJ2-2|NA|NA|TRBV4-3
CASSQDLGTSGELFF
TGCGCCAGCAGCCAAGATTTAGGAACTAGCGGGGAGCTGTTTTTT
>TRBJ2-1|NA|NA|TRBV20-1
CSAKGGPYNEQFF
TGCAGTGCTAAGGGGGGCCCCTACAATGAGCAGTTCTTC
>TRBJ1-5|NA|NA|TRBV18
CASSPGVTDQPQHF
TGTGCCAGCTCACCAGGGGTTACGGATCAGCCCCAGCATTTT
>TRBJ2-7|TRBD1|NA|TRBV15
CATSTRQGRYEQYF
TGTGCCACCAGCACCCGACAGGGGAGGTACGAGCAGTACTTC
>TRBJ2-5|NA|NA|TRBV4-3
CASSRRLGTQETQYF
TGCGCCAGCAGCCGGAGACTCGGGACCCAGGAGACCCAGTACTTC
>TRBJ1-1|TRBD1|NA|TRBV7-9
CASSPGTGRTEAFF
TGTGCCAGCAGCCCTGGGACAGGGAGGACTGAAGCTTTCTTT
>TRBJ2-7|TRBD1|few|TRBV6-2/TRBV6-3
CASSLLGTGSYEQYF
TGTGCCAGCAGCTTACTCGGGACAGGGTCATACGAGCAGTACTTC
>TRBJ2-1|TRBD2|many|TRBV24-1
CAIEAGTSGRAQREQFF
TGTGCCATCGAAGCCGGGACTAGCGGGAGGGCCCAACGGGAGCAGTTCTTC
>TRBJ2-3|NA|many|TRBV24-1
CATSGGSTDTQYF
TGTGCCACCAGTGGCGGGAGCACAGATACGCAGTATTTT
>TRBJ2-2|NA|many|TRBV12-3/TRBV12-4
CASSHTLGSGTGELFF
TGTGCCAGCAGTCATACCCTAGGGTCGGGAACCGGGGAGCTGTTTTTT
>TRBJ1-1|NA|few|TRBV25-1
CASSGGNGVGKREAFF
TGTGCCAGCAGTGGAGGGAATGGGGTAGGGAAAAGAGAAGCTTTCTTT